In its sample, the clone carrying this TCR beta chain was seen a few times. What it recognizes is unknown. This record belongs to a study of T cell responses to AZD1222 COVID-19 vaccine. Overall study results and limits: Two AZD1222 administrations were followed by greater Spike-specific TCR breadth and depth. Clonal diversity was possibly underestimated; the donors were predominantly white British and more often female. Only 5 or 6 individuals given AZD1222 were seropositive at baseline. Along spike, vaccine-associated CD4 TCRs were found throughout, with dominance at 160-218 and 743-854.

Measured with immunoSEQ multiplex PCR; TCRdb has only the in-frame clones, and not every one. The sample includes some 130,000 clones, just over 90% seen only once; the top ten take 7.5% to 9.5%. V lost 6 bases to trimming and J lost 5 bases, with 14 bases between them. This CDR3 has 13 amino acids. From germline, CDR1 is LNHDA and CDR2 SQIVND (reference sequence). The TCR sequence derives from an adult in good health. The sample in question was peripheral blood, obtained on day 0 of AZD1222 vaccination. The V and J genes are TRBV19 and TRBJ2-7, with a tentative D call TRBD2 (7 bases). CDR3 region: CASRVLGGHEQYF. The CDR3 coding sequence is TGTGCCAGTAGGGTCCTCGGGGGGCACGAGCAGTACTTC.